This TCR beta chain stems from a study of blood T cell repertoires in COVID-19. Study in general: Sites across the United States, Italy and Spain contributed samples from acute and convalescent COVID-19.

Per the authors' pipeline: Estimation of nucleated cell counts relied on the amplification of reference gene primers. Assay: immunoSEQ multiplex PCR; the TCRdb copy retains only in-frame clones and omits some. The V and J calls and clone size come from that table; D and trimming were worked out from the DNA. The table lists 250,000 to 300,000 clones, approximately 90% of them singletons, with about 3.6% in the top ten. Germline-derived CDR1 and CDR2 are MNHEY and SVGEGT. The ends lost 5 bases at V and 7 bases at J; junction bases unmatched: 5. The length of the CDR3 is 14 residues. This chain connects TRBV6-2 or TRBV6-3 to TRBJ1-4; 9 bases agree with TRBD1. The sequence was collected from a man between 18 and 29 years old with active or convalescent COVID-19. The sample taken for sequencing was peripheral blood. The CDR3 nucleotides read TGTGCCAGCAGTGACAGGGGGGTTGGTGAAAAACTGTTTTTT. It is translated as CASSDRGVGEKLFF.